This TCR beta chain was obtained from a study of cytomegalovirus exposure and HLA in healthy donors. The V and J ends lost 1 base and 0 bases respectively, with 21 bases between them. Germline CDR1 reads LNHNV; CDR2 reads YYDKDF (reference sequence). This CDR3 has 19 residues. In the PCR, 60 Vbeta and 13 Jbeta primers were used. TCRdb's table, derived via immunoSEQ multiplex PCR, lists solely in-frame clones and lacks some. The data show roughly 160,000 clones, with over 75% seen just once and about 2.3% held by the top ten. The origin of this receptor is a male donor in good health and CMV-seronegative. The chain is built from TRBV15 and TRBJ1-2; a possible D gene is TRBD1 (5 bases). Sequenced: PBMCs. The CDR3 sequence is CATSRGSAGLMRANYGYTF. The CDR3 DNA follows: TGTGCCACCAGCAGAGGATCCGCGGGGCTCATGCGGGCTAACTATGGCTACACCTTC.